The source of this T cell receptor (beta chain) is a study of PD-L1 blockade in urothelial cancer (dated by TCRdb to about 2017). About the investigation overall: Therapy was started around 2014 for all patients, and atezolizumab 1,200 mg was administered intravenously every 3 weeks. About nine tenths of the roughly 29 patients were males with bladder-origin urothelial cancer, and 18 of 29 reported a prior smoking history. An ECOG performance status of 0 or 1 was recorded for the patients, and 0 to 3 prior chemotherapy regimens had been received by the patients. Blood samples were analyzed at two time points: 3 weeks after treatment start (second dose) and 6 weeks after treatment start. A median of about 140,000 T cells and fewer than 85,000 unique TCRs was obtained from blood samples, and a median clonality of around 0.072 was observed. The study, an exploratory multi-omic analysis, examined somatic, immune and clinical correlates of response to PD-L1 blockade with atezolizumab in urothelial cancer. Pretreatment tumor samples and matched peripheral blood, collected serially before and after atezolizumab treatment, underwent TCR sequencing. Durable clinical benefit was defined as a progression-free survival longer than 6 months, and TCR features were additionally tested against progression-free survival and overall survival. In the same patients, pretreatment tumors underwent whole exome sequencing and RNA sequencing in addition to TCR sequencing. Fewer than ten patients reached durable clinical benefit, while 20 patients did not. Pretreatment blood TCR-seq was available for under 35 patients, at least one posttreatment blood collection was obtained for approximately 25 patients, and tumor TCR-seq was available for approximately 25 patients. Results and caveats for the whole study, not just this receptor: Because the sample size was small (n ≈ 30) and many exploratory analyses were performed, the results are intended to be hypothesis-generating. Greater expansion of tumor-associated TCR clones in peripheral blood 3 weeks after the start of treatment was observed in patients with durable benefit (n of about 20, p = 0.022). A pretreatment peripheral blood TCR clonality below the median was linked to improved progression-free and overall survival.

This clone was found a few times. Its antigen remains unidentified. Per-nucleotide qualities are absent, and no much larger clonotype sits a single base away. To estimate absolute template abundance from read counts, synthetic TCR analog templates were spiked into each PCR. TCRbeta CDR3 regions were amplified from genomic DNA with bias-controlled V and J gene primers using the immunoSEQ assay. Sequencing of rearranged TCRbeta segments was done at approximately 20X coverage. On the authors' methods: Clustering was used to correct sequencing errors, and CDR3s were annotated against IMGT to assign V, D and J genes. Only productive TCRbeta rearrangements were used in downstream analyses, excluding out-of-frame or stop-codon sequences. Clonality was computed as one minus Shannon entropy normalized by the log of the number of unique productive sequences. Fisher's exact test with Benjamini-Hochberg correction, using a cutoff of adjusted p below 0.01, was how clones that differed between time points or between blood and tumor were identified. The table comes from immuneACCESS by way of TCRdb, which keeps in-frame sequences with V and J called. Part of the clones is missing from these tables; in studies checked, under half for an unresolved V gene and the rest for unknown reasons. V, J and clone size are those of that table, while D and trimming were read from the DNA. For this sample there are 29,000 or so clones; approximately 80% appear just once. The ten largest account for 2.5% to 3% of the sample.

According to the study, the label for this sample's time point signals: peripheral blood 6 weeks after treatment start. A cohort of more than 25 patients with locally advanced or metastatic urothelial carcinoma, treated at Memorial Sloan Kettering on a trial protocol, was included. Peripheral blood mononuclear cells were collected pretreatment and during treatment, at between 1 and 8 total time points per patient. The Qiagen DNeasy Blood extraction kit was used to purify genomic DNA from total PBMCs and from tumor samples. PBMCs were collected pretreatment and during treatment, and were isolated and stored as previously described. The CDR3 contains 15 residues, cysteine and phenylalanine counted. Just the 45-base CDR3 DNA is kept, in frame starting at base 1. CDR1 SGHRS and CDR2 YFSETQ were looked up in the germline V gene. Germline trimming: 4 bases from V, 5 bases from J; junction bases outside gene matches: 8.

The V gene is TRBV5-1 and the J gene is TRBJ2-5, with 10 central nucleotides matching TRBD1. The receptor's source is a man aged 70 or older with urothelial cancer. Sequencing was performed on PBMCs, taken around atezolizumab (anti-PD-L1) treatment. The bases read TGCGCCAGCAGCCCAGGGGACAGGGGTTCGGAGACCCAGTACTTC. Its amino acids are CASSPGDRGSETQYF.